This TCR beta chain emerged from a study of Graves' ophthalmopathy and Graves' hyperthyroidism listed by TCRdb under 2018. Concerning the study at large: Peripheral blood was collected before any treatment was given, at the time of initial diagnosis. TCR beta repertoire signatures were used to distinguish Graves' ophthalmopathy from Graves' hyperthyroidism and to predict progression to ophthalmopathy. In roughly 6 hyperthyroidism patients, T-cell repertoires of thyroid tissue and blood were compared. An independent validation cohort comprised roughly 20 hyperthyroidism patients and some 16 patients who later progressed from hyperthyroidism to ophthalmopathy. Following sampling, methimazole starting at 30 mg daily was administered to hyperthyroidism patients, and high-dose intravenous methylprednisolone was administered to ophthalmopathy patients. A discovery set of 100 patients (43 ophthalmopathy, 55 to 65 stable hyperthyroidism) was enrolled to explore V-J signatures distinguishing ophthalmopathy from hyperthyroidism. In total, approximately 140 blood samples were TCR-sequenced: some 40 ophthalmopathy, under 80 hyperthyroidism and approximately 17 hyperthyroidism-to-ophthalmopathy patients. The study at large found these results: In validation, the model predicted ophthalmopathy progression with 55% to 71% sensitivity and 72.22% specificity; more than ten predicted patients were CT-confirmed with GO in a median of approximately 6.2 months. Sample size was not statistically predetermined, and group allocation was not concealed from the investigators. Most expanded thyroid clonotypes with a frequency above 0.001 also appeared in blood, which suggests that blood repertoires may reflect the immune response in the thyroid. In cross-validation, the 13-signature model distinguished ophthalmopathy from stable hyperthyroidism with about 90% sensitivity and approximately 81% specificity, and in the test set the corresponding values were approximately 79% and 70%.

For repertoire sequencing, the TCR beta CDR3 regions were amplified from RNA transcripts. The first round of RT-PCR was done with HTBI primers and the Qiagen OneStep RT-PCR kit, and was followed by a second round of multiplex PCR, then size selection and purification. Libraries were sequenced on an Illumina HiSeq2000 using paired-end 100 bp reads. Per the original workflow: Reads were processed with SOAPnuke, discarding reads with adapters, uncalled bases, mean Phred below 15, or no exact constant-primer or identifier match. COPE v1.2.5 was used to merge the high-quality paired reads. Clonotypes were defined as unique nucleotide sequences and were aligned to IMGT TRB V, D and J references using MiTCR v1.1. Only V-J combinations with frequency above 0.0001 were analysed, covering more than 99% of repertoires. A TCR clonal expansion and chaos score per V-J combination was defined as the ratio of F50 clonal expansion to chaos observed in the TCRdist matrix. Welch's t-statistics and random forest were used to narrow the features down to about a dozen V-J combinations, which were then fed into a naive Bayes classifier. The Morisita-Horn index was used to measure how similar the thyroid and blood repertoires were. TCRdb handled the public reads itself, with Q25 trimming in fastp and clone calling in MiXCR, and kept productive beta chains. For every CDR3 protein sequence, its rows merge into one entry that carries the most common genes and DNA. The V and J calls shown here were made by TCRdb, not taken from the authors' results. The table for this sample lists 300,000 to 350,000 distinct CDR3 sequences; roughly a sixth of them were counted only once. Of the sample, 12% is held by the ten largest clones.

The CDR1 and CDR2 encoded by the germline V gene are SGHVS and FQNEAQ. For this chain, trimming is 5 bases at the V end and 7 bases at the J end, and the number of junction bases without a gene match is 4. From cysteine to phenylalanine, the CDR3 is 13 amino acids long. Only the CDR3 DNA is retained, 39 bases long and in frame from the first base. Comment on this clonotype: Its antigen target is currently unknown. No qualities accompany the bases; no much larger clone lies one base away.

Ophthalmopathy patients were characterized by moderately to severely active disease, a Clinical Activity Score of at least 3, a NOSPECS grade of at least 4, and a disease duration under 3 months. Patients were excluded if they had other autoimmune diseases, uncontrolled infections, pregnancy or lactation. Clinical symptoms, serum thyroxine, TRAb, thyroid ultrasound and orbital computed tomography formed the basis of the diagnosis. Using Ficoll-Paque density gradient centrifugation, PBMCs were isolated from over 8.5 ml of fresh peripheral blood. Total RNA was extracted with Trizol reagent and quality-checked on an Agilent 2100 Bioanalyzer.

The chain couples TRBV7-8 to TRBJ2-2, with TRBD1 identical over 7 junction bases. This receptor was obtained from an adult man with Graves' ophthalmopathy. Source material: peripheral blood. CDR3 protein: CASSQDRHGELFF. The nucleotides read TGTGCCAGCAGCCAGGACAGGCACGGGGAGCTGTTTTTT.